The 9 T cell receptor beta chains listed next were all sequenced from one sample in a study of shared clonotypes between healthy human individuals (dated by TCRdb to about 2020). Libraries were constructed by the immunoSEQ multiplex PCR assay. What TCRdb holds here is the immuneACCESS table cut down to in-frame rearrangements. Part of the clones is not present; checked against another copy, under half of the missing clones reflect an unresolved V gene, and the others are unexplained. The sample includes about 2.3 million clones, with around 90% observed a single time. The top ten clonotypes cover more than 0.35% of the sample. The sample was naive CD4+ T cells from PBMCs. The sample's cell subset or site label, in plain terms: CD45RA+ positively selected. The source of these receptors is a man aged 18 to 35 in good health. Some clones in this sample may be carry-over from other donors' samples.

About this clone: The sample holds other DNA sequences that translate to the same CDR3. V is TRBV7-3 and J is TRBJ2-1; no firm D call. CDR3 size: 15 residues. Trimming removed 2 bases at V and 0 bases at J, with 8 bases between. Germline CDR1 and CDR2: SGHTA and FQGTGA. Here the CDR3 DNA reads TGTGCCAGCAGCTTAGCGCAAAGCTCCTACAATGAGCAGTTCTTC. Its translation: CASSLAQSSYNEQFF. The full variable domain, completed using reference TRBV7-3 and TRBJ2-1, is GAGVSQTPSNKVTEKGKYVELRCDPISGHTALYWYRQSLGQGPEFLIYFQGTGAADDSGLPNDRFFAVRPEGSVSTLKIQRTERGDSAVYLCASSLAQSSYNEQFFGPGTRLTVL.

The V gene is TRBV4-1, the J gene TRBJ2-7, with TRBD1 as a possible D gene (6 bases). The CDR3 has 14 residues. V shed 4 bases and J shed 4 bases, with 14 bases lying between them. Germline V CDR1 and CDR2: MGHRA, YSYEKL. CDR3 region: CASSPRGQGYEQYF. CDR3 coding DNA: TGCGCCAGCAGCCCCAGGGGCCAAGGGTACGAGCAGTACTTC.

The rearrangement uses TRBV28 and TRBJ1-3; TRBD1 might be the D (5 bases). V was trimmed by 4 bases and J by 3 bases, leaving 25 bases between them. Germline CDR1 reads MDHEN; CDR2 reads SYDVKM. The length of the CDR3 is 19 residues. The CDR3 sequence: CASSSSGAVNDPGGNTIYF. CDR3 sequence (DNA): TGTGCCAGCAGTTCATCCGGGGCCGTGAATGACCCAGGTGGAAACACCATATATTTT.

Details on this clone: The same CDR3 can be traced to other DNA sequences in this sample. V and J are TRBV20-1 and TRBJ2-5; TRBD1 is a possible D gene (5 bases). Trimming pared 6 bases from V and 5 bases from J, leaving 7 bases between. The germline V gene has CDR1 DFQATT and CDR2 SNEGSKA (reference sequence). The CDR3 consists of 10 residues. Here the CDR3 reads CSARQETQYF. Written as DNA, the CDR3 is TGCAGTGCGAGACAGGAGACCCAGTACTTC.

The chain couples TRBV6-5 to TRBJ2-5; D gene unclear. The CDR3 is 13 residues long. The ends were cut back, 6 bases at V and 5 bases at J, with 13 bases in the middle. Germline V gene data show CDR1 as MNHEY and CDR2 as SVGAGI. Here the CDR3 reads CASSKGMPETQYF. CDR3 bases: TGTGCCAGCAGCAAAGGGATGCCGGAGACCCAGTACTTC.

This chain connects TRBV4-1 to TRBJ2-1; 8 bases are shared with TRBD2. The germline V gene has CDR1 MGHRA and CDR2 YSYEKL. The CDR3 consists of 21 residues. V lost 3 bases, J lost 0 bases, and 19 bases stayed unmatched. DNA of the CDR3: TGCGCCAGCAGCCATTCGAGAGGGGGAATCAGTAGCGGGAACTCCTACAATGAGCAGTTCTTC. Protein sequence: CASSHSRGGISSGNSYNEQFF.

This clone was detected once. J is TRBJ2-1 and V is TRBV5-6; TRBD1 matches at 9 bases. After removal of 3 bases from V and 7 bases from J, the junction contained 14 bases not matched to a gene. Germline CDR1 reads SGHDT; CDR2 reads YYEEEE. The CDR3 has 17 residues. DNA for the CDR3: TGTGCCAGCAGCTCTACCCTCGGGACAGGGTCCCGGAATGAGCAGTTCTTC. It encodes CASSSTLGTGSRNEQFF.

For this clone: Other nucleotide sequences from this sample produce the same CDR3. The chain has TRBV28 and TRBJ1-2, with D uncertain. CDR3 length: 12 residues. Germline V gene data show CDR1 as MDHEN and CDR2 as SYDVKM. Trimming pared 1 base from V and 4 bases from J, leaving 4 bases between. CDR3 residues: CASSLLGYGYTF. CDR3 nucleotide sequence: TGTGCCAGCAGTTTATTGGGCTATGGCTACACCTTC.

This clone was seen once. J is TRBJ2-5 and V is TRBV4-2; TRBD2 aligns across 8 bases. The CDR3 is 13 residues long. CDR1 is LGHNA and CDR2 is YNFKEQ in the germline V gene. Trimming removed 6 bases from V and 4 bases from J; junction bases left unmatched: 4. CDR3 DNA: TGTGCCAGCAGTTCCGGGACTAGAGAGACCCAGTACTTC. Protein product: CASSSGTRETQYF.